Listed here are 18 T cell receptor beta chains from one sample, sequenced in a study of post-analysis software for immune sequencing data. Study-wide results and limits: TRBV5-6, TRBV5-1 and TRBV20-1 were among four or five TRBV segments more frequent in patients than controls.

cDNA libraries of TCR beta carried unique molecular identifiers. TCRdb passed the PCR reads through MiXCR, listing each CDR3 protein once. The table includes roughly 540,000 distinct CDR3 sequences, 30% to 40% detected once. Their target antigens are unknown. The sample taken for sequencing was blood. The receptors here all came from a girl under 18 with multiple sclerosis.

V gene TRBV4-1 combines with J gene TRBJ2-1; 9 bases line up with TRBD1. The CDR3 covers 16 residues. The V gene end was trimmed by 4 bases and the J gene end by 6 bases; junction bases not matched to a gene: 10. Germline V lookup: CDR1 MGHRA, CDR2 YSYEKL. The CDR3 nucleotides read TGCGCCAGCAGCCTAACCGGGACAGGGACGTTCAATGAGCAGTTCTTC. Translating it yields CASSLTGTGTFNEQFF.

The CDR3 region has the DNA TGCGCCAGCAGCCCCGGGGTTACGGGAACTAATGAAAAACTGTTTTTT. This codes for CASSPGVTGTNEKLFF. The chain links TRBV5-1 to TRBJ1-4, with D unresolved. V was clipped by 4 bases and J by 1 base, with 14 bases between them. Germline loops: CDR1 SGHRS, CDR2 YFSETQ. The CDR3 is 16 amino acids.

The genes are TRBV5-1 and TRBJ2-7; a possible D gene is TRBD2 (5 bases). Trimming cost V 2 bases and J 7 bases, with 16 bases left between them. Germline V CDR1 and CDR2: SGHRS, YFSETQ. This CDR3 is 14 amino acids long. The CDR3 sequence: CASSFPDFPTEQYF. CDR3 bases: TGCGCCAGCAGCTTCCCGGACTTCCCTACGGAGCAGTACTTC.

This clonotype was counted between two and nine times. This chain joins TRBV12-3 or TRBV12-4 and TRBJ2-5; 8 bases match TRBD1. Trimming took 5 bases from V and 5 from J; bases not matched to a gene: 7. The CDR3 runs to 14 residues. CDR3 in amino acids: CASSPSGTGETQYF. DNA for the CDR3: TGTGCCAGCAGTCCTTCCGGGACAGGCGAGACCCAGTACTTC.

The chain couples TRBV10-2 to TRBJ1-1; D not certain. Germline V lookup: CDR1 WSHSY, CDR2 SAAADI. The V and J ends lost 8 bases and 3 bases respectively, with 16 bases between them. This CDR3 is 14 amino acids long. The chain's CDR3 is CASAQDWPYTEAFF. The CDR3 coding sequence is TGCGCCAGCGCCCAGGACTGGCCTTACACTGAAGCTTTCTTT.

J is TRBJ2-3 and V is TRBV5-1; 9 nucleotides agree with TRBD1. This CDR3 region has 14 residues. The V gene end was trimmed by 4 bases and the J gene end by 6 bases; junction bases not matched to a gene: 6. Germline lookup yields CDR1 SGHRS and CDR2 YFSETQ. CDR3: CASSPGTGRDTQYF. CDR3 sequence (DNA): TGCGCCAGCAGCCCTGGGACAGGGCGGGATACGCAGTATTTT.

This clonotype was recorded a few times. V gene TRBV7-9 combines with J gene TRBJ2-5; the D call may be TRBD1 or TRBD2 (5 bases each). Germline V gene data show CDR1 as SEHNR and CDR2 as FQNEAQ (reference sequence). CDR3 length: 15 amino acids. V gave up 5 bases and J gave up 1 base, with 14 bases separating them. CDR3 bases: TGTGCCAGCAGCCCAGGGACCGATCTCCAAGAGACCCAGTACTTC. This sequence encodes CASSPGTDLQETQYF.

Note on this clonotype: A single base separates this from a much larger clone, so it may be a read error. This chain joins TRBV20-1 and TRBJ2-5; perhaps TRBD1 as D (5 bases). The end of the DNA is better explained by TRBJ2-1, so the J call may be wrong. CDR3 size: 10 residues. From germline, CDR1 is DFQATT and CDR2 SNEGSKA (reference sequence). The CDR3 reads CSADKETQFF. CDR3 sequence (DNA): TGCAGTGCGGACAAAGAGACCCAGTTCTTC.

The rearrangement uses TRBV28 and TRBJ1-1; 7 bases fit TRBD1. The CDR3 totals 16 residues. The junction had 14 bases not matched to a gene; V was cut back by 6 bases and J by 4 bases. Germline lookup yields CDR1 MDHEN and CDR2 SYDVKM. DNA of the CDR3: TGTGCCAGCAGCAGTAAACAGGGGACGGGGAGCACTGAAGCTTTCTTT. This encodes CASSSKQGTGSTEAFF.

This rearrangement joins TRBV11-2 to TRBJ1-4; 7 nucleotides align to TRBD1. Trimming at V came to 1 base and at J to 3 bases, leaving 11 bases not matched to a gene. Per the germline V gene, CDR1 is SGHAT and CDR2 is FQNNGV. The CDR3 length is 18 residues. The CDR3 DNA follows: TGTGCCAGCAGCTTAGCTTTTCCCACCGGGACAGCTAATGAAAAACTGTTTTTT. This encodes CASSLAFPTGTANEKLFF.

This clonotype was seen a few times. The chain couples TRBV5-1 to TRBJ2-7; 14 positions agree with TRBD2. There are 16 residues in the CDR3. In germline, CDR1 is SGHRS, CDR2 YFSETQ. J lost 0 bases, V lost 7 bases, and 6 bases had no gene match. CDR3 nucleotides: TGCGCCAGCGGCTGGACTAGCGGGGGGCCCTCCTACGAGCAGTACTTC. Translating it yields CASGWTSGGPSYEQYF.

This clonotype showed up just a few times. The chain carries TRBV9 and TRBJ2-1, with TRBD2 matching 8 bases. V was clipped by 3 bases and J by 3 bases; unmatched bases: 8. The CDR3 has 16 amino acids. Germline CDR1 reads SGDLS; CDR2 reads YYNGEE. As DNA, the CDR3 is TGTGCCAGCAGCGATTCTCGGGGGGGCGACTACAATGAGCAGTTCTTC. Amino acids: CASSDSRGGDYNEQFF. Full variable domain (missing parts from reference TRBV9 and TRBJ2-1): DSGVTQTPKHLITATGQRVTLRCSPRSGDLSVYWYQQSLDQGLQFLIQYYNGEERAKGNILERFSAQQFPDLHSELNLSSLELGDSALYFCASSDSRGGDYNEQFFGPGTRLTVL.

The chain links TRBV20-1 to TRBJ1-6, with a possible D match to TRBD1 (6 bases). V was shortened by 6 bases and J by 8 bases, with 14 bases between the two germline ends. CDR1 and CDR2 (germline): DFQATT, SNEGSKA (reference sequence). This CDR3 has 13 residues. The chain's CDR3 is CSAEGVQYSPLHF. In nucleotides, the CDR3 is TGCAGTGCCGAGGGGGTGCAGTATTCACCCCTCCACTTT.

V and J are TRBV6-5 and TRBJ2-3, with 7 bases that match TRBD2. The CDR3 has 17 residues. The V segment lost 0 bases and the J segment 2 bases; nucleotides outside the gene matches: 8. Germline CDR1 is MNHEY and CDR2 is SVGAGI. As DNA, the CDR3 is TGTGCCAGCAGTTACTCGAGGACTAGGACTCTCACAGATACGCAGTATTTT. Translation gives CASSYSRTRTLTDTQYF.

The table lists this clonotype with a few counts. V usage is TRBV24-1 and J usage is TRBJ2-5; possibly TRBD1 for D (5 bases). This CDR3 comprises 15 residues. Looked up from germline, CDR1 is KGHDR and CDR2 is SFDVKD. V was cut by 0 bases and J by 5 bases, with 12 bases left in between. Here the CDR3 DNA reads TGTGCCACCAGTGATTTGGATGGGGCGGTGGAGACCCAGTACTTC. It encodes CATSDLDGAVETQYF.

This rearrangement joins TRBV7-2 to TRBJ1-4; a possible D gene is TRBD1 (6 bases). CDR1 is SGHTA and CDR2 is FQGNSA in the germline V gene. V lost 4 bases and J 4 bases, leaving 16 bases between the germline ends. The CDR3 is 16 residues long. CDR3 sequence reads: CASSSPPQGLNEKLFF. The CDR3 region has the DNA TGTGCCAGCAGCTCCCCCCCGCAGGGGCTTAATGAAAAACTGTTTTTT.

DNA for the CDR3: TGTGCCAGCAGCGAATACCGGACCGACAATGAGCAGTTCTTC. Its translation is CASSEYRTDNEQFF. V usage is TRBV9 and J usage is TRBJ2-1; D unresolved. The germline CDR1 and CDR2 sequences are SGDLS and YYNGEE. Trimming took off 3 bases at V and 5 bases at J, with 12 bases between the two ends. This CDR3 is built from 14 residues.

This clonotype has just a few counts. This chain connects TRBV6-5 to TRBJ1-6; D may be TRBD1 (6 bases). The CDR3 totals 14 residues. Germline V gene data show CDR1 as MNHEY and CDR2 as SVGAGI. Trimming left V 6 bases short and J 6 bases short, with 12 bases between. CDR3: CASSSTGLNSPLHF. For the CDR3, the DNA is TGTGCCAGCAGCTCGACAGGCCTTAATTCACCCCTCCACTTT.